This T cell receptor (beta chain) was captured by sequencing in a study of CD8 T cells in ankylosing spondylitis. There are many counts of this clonotype. Antigen: not known. Study results and limitations: Clones tied to disease were said to be significantly enriched in matched ankylosing spondylitis synovial fluid. Reactive arthritis synovial fluid and blood previously showed some of these motif variants.

Germline CDR1 and CDR2: SGHTA and FQGNSA. The CDR3 has 15 residues. V was shortened by 2 bases and J by 2 bases, with 13 bases between the two germline ends. Quantitative molecular-barcoded 5'-RACE generated the TCR beta libraries. TCRdb reprocessed the 5' RACE reads via MiXCR and lists one record per CDR3 protein. The data show 100,000 to 150,000 distinct CDR3 sequences, with over 6.5% seen just once and more than 10% held by the top ten. Sequenced material: blood, either unsorted or a sorted T cell fraction (not recorded which). This TCR derives from a male donor with ankylosing spondylitis or in good health (not recorded which). The rearrangement links TRBV7-2 to TRBJ2-7; TRBD2 might be the D (5 bases). The chain's CDR3 is CASSLWEAEAYEQYF. DNA of the CDR3: TGTGCCAGCAGCTTATGGGAAGCGGAAGCCTACGAGCAGTACTTC.